The present T cell receptor beta chain was sequenced within a study of T cell responses to AZD1222 COVID-19 vaccine. Study-wide results and caveats: Reportedly, nearly half the spike-specific TCRs target unmutated variant regions. A mostly white British donor set with more females was recruited, and clonal diversity was possibly underestimated.

In the case of this clone: As yet, its antigen is unknown.

Profiled with immunoSEQ multiplex PCR; TCRdb holds only in-frame clones, not every one. Of some 150,000 clones listed, approximately 90% were seen once; the top ten hold more than 12%. The length of the CDR3 is 14 residues. Sequencing was performed on peripheral blood, taken on day 0 of AZD1222 vaccination. This clonotype was obtained from an adult in good health. The V and J genes are TRBV21-1 and TRBJ1-6. TRBV21-1 has pseudogene status. This chain's CDR3 is CASSLGRSHSPLHF. As DNA, the CDR3 is TGTGCCAGCAGCCTCGGACGGAGCCATTCACCCCTCCACTTT.